This entry lists 5 T cell receptor beta chains sequenced from one sample in a study of radiotherapy plus CTLA-4 blockade in lung cancer. The assay was immunoSEQ multiplex PCR, and TCRdb's table has in-frame clones only and misses some. This sample carries around 110,000 clones, about 87% of them seen once, and the ten largest clones take approximately 7%. The source was peripheral blood, collected from a patient treated with radiotherapy plus ipilimumab. The receptors were gathered from a human donor with non-small cell lung cancer that progressed on radiotherapy plus ipilimumab.

This chain joins TRBV30 and TRBJ1-1; maybe TRBD1 (5 bases). The CDR3 spans 11 residues. The V gene lost 4 bases and the J gene lost 11 bases, with 14 bases spanning the gap. Germline lookup yields CDR1 GTSNPN and CDR2 SVGIG (reference sequence). The CDR3 protein is CAWTGLTWAFF. The CDR3 DNA sequence: TGTGCCTGGACAGGGCTTACGTGGGCTTTCTTT.

V gene TRBV7-3 combines with J gene TRBJ2-5, with D perhaps matching TRBD2 (6 bases). Trimming stripped 0 bases from V and 5 bases from J, with 7 bases between. This CDR3 is built from 13 residues. CDR1 is SGHTA and CDR2 is FQGTGA in the germline V gene. The CDR3, as DNA: TGTGCCAGCAGCTTAACTAGCGGTGAGACCCAGTACTTC. This codes for CASSLTSGETQYF.

The chain is built from TRBV4-2 and TRBJ2-7; 10 positions agree with TRBD2. Losses at the gene ends were 0 bases for V and 1 base for J; bases not matched to a gene: 12. Looked up from germline, CDR1 is LGHNA and CDR2 is YNFKEQ. CDR3 length equals 19 residues. CDR3: CASSQDLASGSVRSYEQYF. The CDR3 DNA follows: TGTGCCAGCAGCCAAGATCTGGCTAGCGGGAGTGTAAGGTCCTACGAGCAGTACTTC.

The V call is TRBV18, the J call TRBJ2-2; D is unresolved. The CDR3 has 12 residues. The V end lost 0 bases, the J end lost 10 bases, and 6 bases lay between the germline ends. From germline, CDR1 is KGHSH and CDR2 LQKENI. The CDR3 spells CASSPPYEELFF. Here the CDR3 DNA reads TGTGCCAGCTCACCACCGTACGAGGAGCTGTTTTTT.

The chain carries TRBV19 and TRBJ2-2; 7 nucleotides match TRBD1. CDR3 length: 16 amino acids. Germline V gives CDR1 LNHDA, CDR2 SQIVND (reference sequence). The junction had 13 bases not matched to a gene; V was cut back by 9 bases and J by 3 bases. The CDR3 DNA is TGTGCCAGCTCCACCGACAGGGCGGAGGACACCGGGGAGCTGTTTTTT. Its translation: CASSTDRAEDTGELFF.